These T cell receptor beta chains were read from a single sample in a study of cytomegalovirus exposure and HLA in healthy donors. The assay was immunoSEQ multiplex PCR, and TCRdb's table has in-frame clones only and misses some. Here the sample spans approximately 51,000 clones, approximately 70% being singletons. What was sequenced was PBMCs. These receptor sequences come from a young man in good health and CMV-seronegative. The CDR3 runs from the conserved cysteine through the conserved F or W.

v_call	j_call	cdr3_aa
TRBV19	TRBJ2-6	CASSIGGGAGANVLTF
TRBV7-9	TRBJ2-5	CASSPIAGMGQETQYF
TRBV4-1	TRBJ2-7	CASSQDDLAGSYEQYF
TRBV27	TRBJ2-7	CASSLGHLTYEQYF
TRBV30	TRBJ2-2	CAWARQGTGELFF
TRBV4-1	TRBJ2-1	CASRKAGPLGEQFF
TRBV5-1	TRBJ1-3	CASSPGQTGNTIYF
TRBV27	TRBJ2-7	CGRSGYRGLDSYEQYF
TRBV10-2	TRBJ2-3	CASSDQRGLSDTQYF
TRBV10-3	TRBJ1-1	CATQGSVNTEAFF
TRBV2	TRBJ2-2	CASSTERGELFF
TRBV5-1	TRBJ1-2	CASSLAGGFYTF
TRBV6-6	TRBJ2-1	CASSPEGRSSYNEQFF
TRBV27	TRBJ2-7	CASQGQGAYEQYF
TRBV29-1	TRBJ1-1	CSVGPPQGPTEAFF
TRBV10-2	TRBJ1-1	CASSVQGENTEAFF
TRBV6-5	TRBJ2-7	CASSYSTRGIYEQYF
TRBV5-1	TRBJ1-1	CASSPNRVGTEAFF
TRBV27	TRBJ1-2	CASSLKTGGETYGYTF
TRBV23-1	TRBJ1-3	CASSPPRPRTGWICSGNTIYF
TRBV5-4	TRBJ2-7	CASSPGLLAGEQYF
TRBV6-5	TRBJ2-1	CASSSRLAGVNEQFF
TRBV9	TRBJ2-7	CASSVAGDSSTYEQYF
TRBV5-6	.	CASSLYRGSYEQYF
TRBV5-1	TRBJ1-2	CASSLEIGGYTF
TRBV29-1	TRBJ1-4	CSVEEGAQLFF
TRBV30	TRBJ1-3	CAWGPSHGNTIYF
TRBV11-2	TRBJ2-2	CASSLEVAVNTGELFF
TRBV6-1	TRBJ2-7	CASNVDSGGPYEQYF
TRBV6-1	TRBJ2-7	CASSGTGWREQYF
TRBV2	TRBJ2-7	CASRPRGAYEQYF
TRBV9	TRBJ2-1	CASSLGHLSSYNEQFF
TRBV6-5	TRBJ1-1	CASRRDRVTEAFF
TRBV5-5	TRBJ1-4	CASSLVDNNEKLFF
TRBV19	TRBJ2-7	CASSRDRGVEQYF
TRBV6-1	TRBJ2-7	CASSEVSAGKYYEQYF
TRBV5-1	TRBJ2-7	CASSLTGQPTYEQYF
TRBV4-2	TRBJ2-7	CASSWGRGSEQYF
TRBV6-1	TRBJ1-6	CASSVPGQGGSPLHF
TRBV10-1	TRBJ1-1	CASSNLLDTEAFF
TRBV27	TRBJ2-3	CASSPHTGGQGKDTQYF
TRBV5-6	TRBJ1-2	CASRFRGSYGYTF
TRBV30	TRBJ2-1	CAVSGRAVEQFF
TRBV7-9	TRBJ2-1	CASSLEGDEQFF
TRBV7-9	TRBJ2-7	CASSSPLSYEQYF
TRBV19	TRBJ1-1	CASMNRGLSTEAFF
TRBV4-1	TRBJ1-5	CASSQEGGNSNQPQHF
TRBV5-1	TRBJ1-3	CASSLGPNRMRNTIYF
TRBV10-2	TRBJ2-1	CASSESKRGVGDNEQFF
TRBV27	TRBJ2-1	CASSWRDPYYNEQFF
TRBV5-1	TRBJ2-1	CASSQQQSEQFF
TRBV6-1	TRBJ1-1	CASTTGTGNTEAFF
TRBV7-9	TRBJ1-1	CASSLGTVNEAFF